This passage covers 26 T cell receptor beta chains from one sample sequenced in a study of cytomegalovirus exposure and HLA in healthy donors. Clones were sequenced by immunoSEQ multiplex PCR, and TCRdb holds only the in-frame ones, with some missing. The data hold roughly 98,000 clones, with around 85% observed a single time. The specimen was PBMCs. The receptors come from a woman between 25 and 40 years old in good health and CMV-seronegative.

The chain has TRBV4-3 and TRBJ2-3, with 9 nucleotides matching TRBD2. Per germline, CDR1 LGHNA and CDR2 YSLEER. J was trimmed by 0 bases and V by 1 base; bases with no gene match: 5. The CDR3 has 17 residues. CDR3 nucleotide sequence: TGCGCCAGCAGCCAAGGTCCCCTAGCGGGGAGCACAGATACGCAGTATTTT. It codes for CASSQGPLAGSTDTQYF.

The V and J genes are TRBV11-3 and TRBJ1-5, with D possibly being TRBD1 (6 bases). The CDR3 runs to 14 residues. CDR1 and CDR2 from the germline V gene are SGHNT and YENEEA. V was clipped by 4 bases and J by 3 bases, with 10 bases between them. The CDR3 protein is CASSSDRSNQPQHF. The DNA for the CDR3 is TGTGCCAGCAGCTCAGACAGGTCCAATCAGCCCCAGCATTTT.

The V call is TRBV28, the J call TRBJ1-1; 7 bases line up with TRBD1. CDR1 is MDHEN and CDR2 is SYDVKM in the germline V gene. The CDR3 consists of 14 residues. After removal of 3 bases from V and 7 bases from J, the junction contained 8 bases not matched to a gene. Here the CDR3 reads CASSFPSRGVEAFF. CDR3 bases: TGTGCCAGCAGTTTCCCCTCCAGGGGGGTTGAAGCTTTCTTT.

This clone occurred a few times. The rearrangement links TRBV15 to TRBJ2-7, with TRBD2 matching 8 bases. Germline V gene data show CDR1 as LNHNV and CDR2 as YYDKDF (reference sequence). This CDR3 region has 15 residues. V dropped 4 bases and J dropped 0; count of bases not matched to a gene: 5. In DNA form, the CDR3 reads TGTGCCACCAGCAAAGTAGCGGGAAGCTCCTACGAGCAGTACTTC. Protein sequence: CATSKVAGSSYEQYF.

This clone was observed a single time. This sequence joins TRBV9 and TRBJ2-3; 7 bases are shared with TRBD2. Germline values: CDR1 SGDLS, CDR2 YYNGEE. This CDR3 is built from 14 residues. V lost 4 bases to trimming and J lost 2 bases; unmatched junction nucleotides: 4. Written as DNA, the CDR3 is TGTGCCAGCAGCCCCCGGGACTACACAGATACGCAGTATTTT. Protein product: CASSPRDYTDTQYF. Together with reference TRBV9 and TRBJ2-3, the CDR3 gives the full variable domain: DSGVTQTPKHLITATGQRVTLRCSPRSGDLSVYWYQQSLDQGLQFLIQYYNGEERAKGNILERFSAQQFPDLHSELNLSSLELGDSALYFCASSPRDYTDTQYFGPGTRLTVL.

J is TRBJ1-2 and V is TRBV11-2; D possibly corresponds to TRBD1 (5 bases). CDR3 length equals 14 residues. V lost 6 bases to trimming and J lost 7 bases, with 18 bases between them. Germline lookup yields CDR1 SGHAT and CDR2 FQNNGV. This CDR3 is CASRRAGQGGGYTF. The CDR3 DNA reads as TGTGCCAGCAGACGGGCGGGGCAGGGAGGTGGCTACACCTTC. The complete variable domain, with remaining parts taken from reference TRBV11-2 and TRBJ1-2, reads EAGVAQSPRYKIIEKRQSVAFWCNPISGHATLYWYQQILGQGPKLLIQFQNNGVVDDSQLPKDRFSAERLKGVDSTLKIQPAKLEDSAVYLCASRRAGQGGGYTFGSGTRLTVV.

CDR3 region: CASSKKQGRYEQYF. The CDR3 DNA reads TGTGCCAGTAGCAAAAAACAGGGTCGTTACGAGCAGTACTTC. This chain connects TRBV19 to TRBJ2-7; possibly TRBD1 for D (6 bases). Looked up from germline, CDR1 is LNHDA and CDR2 is SQIVND (reference sequence). The CDR3 has 14 residues. Trimming removed 6 bases from V and 4 bases from J, with 16 bases in between.

The rearrangement uses TRBV11-2 and TRBJ2-7, with 9 positions matching TRBD2. V shed 5 bases and J 3 bases; nucleotides not matched to a gene: 5. CDR1 is SGHAT, CDR2 FQNNGV, per germline. This CDR3 spans 14 amino acids. The CDR3 reads CASSLSGRGYEQYF. As DNA, the CDR3 is TGTGCCAGCAGCCTTAGCGGGAGAGGCTACGAGCAGTACTTC. The whole variable domain, filled in from reference TRBV11-2 and TRBJ2-7, reads EAGVAQSPRYKIIEKRQSVAFWCNPISGHATLYWYQQILGQGPKLLIQFQNNGVVDDSQLPKDRFSAERLKGVDSTLKIQPAKLEDSAVYLCASSLSGRGYEQYFGPGTRLTVT.

This clone was counted only a few times. V and J are TRBV4-1 and TRBJ1-3, with TRBD1 as a possible D gene (5 bases). Germline lookup yields CDR1 MGHRA and CDR2 YSYEKL. This CDR3 is built from 15 residues. The ends were cut back, 4 bases at V and 11 bases at J, with 21 bases in the middle. CDR3 sequence: CASSLGGEIAGSIYF. The DNA for the CDR3 is TGCGCCAGCAGCCTCGGGGGGGAGATTGCGGGTTCCATATATTTT.

On this clone itself: Other DNA sequences in the sample encode the same CDR3. The chain carries TRBV7-2 and TRBJ2-3, with D possibly TRBD1 on 5 matching bases. Germline V gene lookup returns CDR1 SGHTA and CDR2 FQGNSA. This CDR3 is built from 13 residues. The ends were cut back, 1 base at V and 6 bases at J, with 8 bases in the middle. CDR3 DNA: TGTGCCAGCAGCTTAGTAGGGGCCGATACGCAGTATTTT. As protein: CASSLVGADTQYF.

J is TRBJ2-5 and V is TRBV5-1; 7 bases map to TRBD1. V lost 4 bases and J lost 2; bases outside the gene matches: 5. The CDR3 spans 14 residues. Germline values: CDR1 SGHRS, CDR2 YFSETQ. CDR3 bases: TGCGCCAGCAGCAGGGGACAGCCACAAGAGACCCAGTACTTC. This codes for CASSRGQPQETQYF.

This clone was detected only once. The V gene is TRBV5-6, the J gene TRBJ2-5, with 10 bases lining up with TRBD1. Looked up from germline, CDR1 is SGHDT and CDR2 is YYEEEE. V lost 2 bases to trimming and J lost 4 bases; unmatched junction nucleotides: 2. This CDR3 is built from 14 residues. The CDR3 sequence is CASSLDRGRETQYF. In DNA form, the CDR3 reads TGTGCCAGCAGCTTAGACAGGGGGCGAGAGACCCAGTACTTC. Complete variable domain (other parts from reference TRBV5-6 and TRBJ2-5): DAGVTQSPTHLIKTRGQQVTLRCSPKSGHDTVSWYQQALGQGPQFIFQYYEEEERQRGNFPDRFSGHQFPNYSSELNVNALLLGDSALYLCASSLDRGRETQYFGPGTRLLVL.

This chain uses TRBV28 with TRBJ2-1; 13 nucleotides match TRBD2. The V segment lost 5 bases and the J segment 7 bases; nucleotides outside the gene matches: 5. In germline, CDR1 is MDHEN, CDR2 SYDVKM. The CDR3 has 15 residues. This chain's CDR3 is CASSVGTSGTNEQFF. The CDR3 region has the DNA TGTGCCAGCAGTGTTGGGACTAGCGGGACAAATGAGCAGTTCTTC.

The chain couples TRBV6-5 to TRBJ1-1, with 9 bases that match TRBD1. This CDR3 is built from 14 residues. Germline V gene sequence: CDR1 MNHEY, CDR2 SVGAGI. The V gene end was trimmed by 6 bases and the J gene end by 1 base; junction bases not matched to a gene: 3. In DNA form, the CDR3 reads TGTGCCAGCAGCCCGGGACAGGGGAACACTGAAGCTTTCTTT. Translated, it gives CASSPGQGNTEAFF.

Only one count was recorded for this clone. The J gene is TRBJ1-1, the V gene TRBV27; D gene ambiguous. CDR1 and CDR2 from the germline V gene are MNHEY and SMNVEV (reference sequence). The CDR3 length is 13 residues. Trimming took 2 bases from V and 6 from J, leaving 10 bases between them. The CDR3 DNA is TGTGCCAGCAGTTTACGGCCAGGATCTGAAGCTTTCTTT. It specifies CASSLRPGSEAFF.

The V call is TRBV5-1, the J call TRBJ2-1, with D possibly matching TRBD1 (6 bases). Per the germline V gene, CDR1 is SGHRS and CDR2 is YFSETQ. The CDR3 has 16 residues. V lost 1 base and J lost 9, with 20 bases in between. CDR3 sequence (DNA): TGCGCCAGCAGCTTGTTGGGTAGCCGGGAAGGGGGTGAGCAGTTCTTC. This codes for CASSLLGSREGGEQFF. Complete variable domain (other parts from reference TRBV5-1 and TRBJ2-1): KAGVTQTPRYLIKTRGQQVTLSCSPISGHRSVSWYQQTPGQGLQFLFEYFSETQRNKGNFPGRFSGRQFSNSRSEMNVSTLELGDSALYLCASSLLGSREGGEQFFGPGTRLTVL.

This rearrangement joins TRBV6-5 to TRBJ2-1; the D gene is possibly TRBD1 (5 bases). Germline V gene sequence: CDR1 MNHEY, CDR2 SVGAGI. V was shortened by 0 bases and J by 7 bases, with 13 bases between the two germline ends. This CDR3 is built from 15 residues. The DNA of the CDR3 is TGTGCCAGCAGTTACTCGATTACAGGACGTAATGAGCAGTTCTTC. It encodes CASSYSITGRNEQFF.

The chain links TRBV10-2 to TRBJ1-2; 7 bases agree with TRBD1. V dropped 6 bases and J dropped 2; count of bases not matched to a gene: 3. The CDR3 covers 13 residues. Looked up from germline, CDR1 is WSHSY and CDR2 is SAAADI. The CDR3 sequence is CASRGTANYGYTF. The CDR3, as DNA: TGCGCCAGCAGGGGGACAGCGAACTATGGCTACACCTTC.

The chain links TRBV7-2 to TRBJ2-2, with D possibly matching TRBD1 (6 bases). CDR3 length: 15 amino acids. V was shortened by 1 base and J by 6 bases, with 12 bases between the two germline ends. Germline assignment: CDR1 SGHTA and CDR2 FQGNSA. The CDR3 DNA is TGTGCCAGCAGCTTAGTGGTCAGGGGTCCCGGGGAGCTGTTTTTT. Translation: CASSLVVRGPGELFF.

The CDR3 protein is CASSSRNQGRGSSYNSPLHF. The CDR3 DNA is TGTGCCAGCAGCTCACGGAATCAGGGCCGCGGTAGCTCCTATAATTCACCCCTCCACTTT. The chain recombines TRBV7-8 with TRBJ1-6, with a tentative D call TRBD1 (5 bases). The CDR3 covers 20 residues. From germline, CDR1 is SGHVS and CDR2 FQNEAQ. Trimming shortened V by 4 bases and J by 0 bases, and 22 bases separated the two germline ends.

The chain couples TRBV5-1 to TRBJ1-2; 7 nucleotides match TRBD1. Germline CDR1 SGHRS, CDR2 YFSETQ. This CDR3 is built from 15 residues. J lost 8 bases, V lost 1 base, and 11 bases had no gene match. The CDR3 DNA follows: TGCGCCAGCAGCTTGACTGTCAGGGGGGACGGAGGCTACACCTTC. Protein sequence: CASSLTVRGDGGYTF.

The rearrangement links TRBV6-8 to TRBJ2-5, with 9 bases that match TRBD1. CDR1 and CDR2 (germline): MNHGY, SAAAGT. The CDR3 length is 16 residues. The junction had 12 bases not matched to a gene; V was cut back by 5 bases and J by 5 bases. In nucleotides, the CDR3 is TGTGCCAGCAGTCGCCTCCGGGACAGGGCGAGTGAGACCCAGTACTTC. Translated: CASSRLRDRASETQYF.

The V and J genes are TRBV5-6 and TRBJ2-7, with 7 bases lining up with TRBD1. V shed 6 bases, J shed 5 bases, and the junction held 17 bases outside the gene matches. This CDR3 is 16 amino acids long. Germline CDR1 and CDR2: SGHDT and YYEEEE. CDR3 in amino acids: CASTPPDRSISDEQYF. CDR3 coding DNA: TGTGCCAGCACACCCCCGGACAGGTCGATAAGCGACGAGCAGTACTTC.

In this sample, this clone turned up once. This chain uses TRBV5-1 with TRBJ2-5, with D maybe TRBD2 (6 bases). V was pared by 6 bases and J by 3 bases, with 18 bases between. CDR3 length: 15 residues. Germline lookup yields CDR1 SGHRS and CDR2 YFSETQ. CDR3 in amino acids: CASKLGSGGKETQYF. The CDR3 region has the DNA TGCGCCAGCAAGTTGGGTAGCGGAGGAAAAGAGACCCAGTACTTC.

The chain is built from TRBV5-1 and TRBJ2-5; 11 nucleotides align to TRBD1. This CDR3 has 16 amino acids. CDR1 is SGHRS and CDR2 is YFSETQ in the germline V gene. V was clipped by 7 bases and J by 3 bases; unmatched bases: 11. The CDR3 here is CASVLKGQGVEETQYF. The CDR3 DNA follows: TGCGCCAGCGTACTTAAGGGACAGGGGGTCGAAGAGACCCAGTACTTC.

This rearrangement joins TRBV5-1 to TRBJ2-5; possible D gene TRBD2, 5 bases. CDR3 length: 17 residues. V was clipped by 2 bases and J by 5 bases, with 22 bases between them. The germline V gene encodes CDR1 SGHRS and CDR2 YFSETQ. CDR3 protein: CASSFQRTATEGETQYF. CDR3 nucleotides: TGCGCCAGCAGCTTTCAACGGACTGCAACTGAGGGCGAGACCCAGTACTTC. The variable domain in full, completed from reference TRBV5-1 and TRBJ2-5, reads KAGVTQTPRYLIKTRGQQVTLSCSPISGHRSVSWYQQTPGQGLQFLFEYFSETQRNKGNFPGRFSGRQFSNSRSEMNVSTLELGDSALYLCASSFQRTATEGETQYFGPGTRLLVL.